This record covers a single T cell receptor beta chain. 60 Vbeta and 13 Jbeta primers were used in PCR. Only in-frame clones appear in the TCRdb table, and some are missing; sequencing was by immunoSEQ multiplex PCR. The data contain around 110,000 clones, around 80% of them singletons. The data were taken from a study of cytomegalovirus exposure and HLA in healthy donors. The CDR3 is 13 amino acids. V was clipped by 4 bases and J by 4 bases, with 10 bases between them. Germline V gene data show CDR1 as MNHNY and CDR2 as SVGAGI (reference sequence). The V and J genes are TRBV6-6 and TRBJ1-2; D is possibly TRBD1 (5 bases). The source material was PBMCs. This sequence originates from a man aged 25-40 years in good health and CMV-seropositive. CDR3 residues: CASSSQGLYGYTF. Written as DNA, the CDR3 is TGTGCCAGCAGTTCTCAGGGACTCTATGGCTACACCTTC.